This T cell receptor beta chain comes out of a study of tumor-infiltrating lymphocytes in primary liver carcinoma. Production of TCR beta cDNA used around 460 ng total RNA together with a constant-region primer. ARM-PCR, slightly modified, supplied the TCR beta libraries through three nested multiplex PCR rounds. Both of the initial two PCR rounds ran for 10 cycles and employed TRBV1-TRBV30 forward primers alongside a C-beta reverse primer. From the multiplex PCR reads, TCRdb called clonotypes with MiXCR, one entry per CDR3 protein. The repertoire holds over 75,000 distinct CDR3 sequences, less than 75% seen once, with 27% in the top ten. This clonotype was found a few times. V was cut by 0 bases and J by 6 bases, with 3 bases left in between. Germline V gene sequence: CDR1 SGHNT, CDR2 YYREEE (reference sequence). This CDR3 spans 12 amino acids. DNA and RNA were both co-extracted from approximately 22-30 mg of bulk tissue that had not been sorted.

The chain joins TRBV5-4 to TRBJ2-2; D ambiguous. This clonotype originated in a man aged 35 to 55 with primary liver carcinoma and hepatitis B virus infection. Sequences were obtained from tumor-adjacent normal liver tissue. The CDR3 is CASSLVPGELFF. The DNA for the CDR3 is TGTGCCAGCAGCTTGGTACCCGGGGAGCTGTTTTTT.